The rows below give T cell receptor beta chains drawn from one sample of a study of identical twins. TCRdb reanalysed the 5' RACE reads using MiXCR and keeps one entry per CDR3 protein. Among 600,000 to 850,000 distinct CDR3 sequences, 15% to 20% were seen once, and the ten largest hold about an eighth. These data also formed part of another study, on T cells expressing NK-cell markers.

The sample was PBMCs. These receptors were taken from a woman younger than 30 in good health. The CDR3 runs from the conserved cysteine through the conserved F or W. Each record gives: CDR3 length, clone size, D gene, V gene, J gene, CDR3 DNA, CDR3 protein. The D gene is left open where the match is weak. Clone size is given for some rows only: seen once, a few or many times, or a class if the clone is expanded.

length: 15
size: NA
D: NA
V: TRBV4-1
J: TRBJ2-3
DNA: TGCGCCAGCAGCTTAAAAGCACAGAGCACAGATACGCAGTATTTT
CDR3: CASSLKAQSTDTQYF

length: 14
size: NA
D: NA
V: TRBV7-6
J: TRBJ1-1
DNA: TGTGCCAGCAGCCCCTCTCGGAGGCACACTGAAGCTTTCTTT
CDR3: CASSPSRRHTEAFF

length: 12
size: NA
D: NA
V: TRBV10-2
J: TRBJ1-1
DNA: TGCGCCAGCAGTGAAGTAGGCAGGGAATCTTTCTTT
CDR3: CASSEVGRESFF

length: 14
size: NA
D: NA
V: TRBV7-2
J: TRBJ2-7
DNA: TGTGCCAGCAGCCCGGCGACCAGGGTGGACGAGCAGTACTTC
CDR3: CASSPATRVDEQYF

length: 12
size: few
D: NA
V: TRBV2
J: TRBJ2-3
DNA: TGTGCCAGCAGTGAATACGTAGATACGCAGTATTTT
CDR3: CASSEYVDTQYF

length: 14
size: few
D: NA
V: TRBV12-3/TRBV12-4
J: TRBJ2-4
DNA: TGTGCCAGCACCCTTGGGGGGAGCCAAAACATTCAGTACTTC
CDR3: CASTLGGSQNIQYF

length: 12
size: many
D: NA
V: TRBV2
J: TRBJ2-1
DNA: TGTGCCAGCCGCAGACTAGTCAATGAGCAGTTCTTC
CDR3: CASRRLVNEQFF

length: 17
size: NA
D: TRBD1
V: TRBV7-6
J: TRBJ2-6
DNA: TGTGCCAGCAGCCGAGGACAGGGGAATTCTGGGGCCAACGTCCTGACTTTC
CDR3: CASSRGQGNSGANVLTF

length: 14
size: few
D: NA
V: TRBV29-1
J: TRBJ2-6
DNA: TGCAGCGTTGACGGAGGGACTGGGGCCAACGTCCTGACTTTC
CDR3: CSVDGGTGANVLTF

length: 14
size: NA
D: NA
V: TRBV7-9
J: TRBJ2-4
DNA: TGTGCCAGCAGCTTAAGTTCCCACAGGAACAGGGCGTACTTC
CDR3: CASSLSSHRNRAYF

length: 12
size: NA
D: NA
V: TRBV5-1
J: TRBJ1-1
DNA: TGCGCCAGCAGGGCGGAGGGGGCTGAAGCTTTCTTT
CDR3: CASRAEGAEAFF

length: 13
size: once
D: NA
V: TRBV11-2
J: TRBJ2-7
DNA: TGTGCCAGCGGAAGGGGGTTTTCCTACGAGCAGTACTTC
CDR3: CASGRGFSYEQYF

length: 10
size: NA
D: NA
V: TRBV29-1
J: TRBJ2-2
DNA: TGCAGCGTTGATACCGGGGAGCTGTTTTTT
CDR3: CSVDTGELFF

length: 13
size: NA
D: NA
V: TRBV20-1
J: TRBJ2-7
DNA: TGCAGTGCTAGAGTTACAGGGCAGTACGAGCAGTACTTC
CDR3: CSARVTGQYEQYF

length: 15
size: NA
D: NA
V: TRBV27
J: TRBJ1-5
DNA: TGTGCCAGCAGTTTTCCGTCAGTTAGCAATCAGCCCCAGCATTTT
CDR3: CASSFPSVSNQPQHF

length: 15
size: NA
D: NA
V: TRBV5-6
J: TRBJ1-2
DNA: TGTGCCAGCACCGATAGCCGCTTAAGAAACTATGGCTACACCTTC
CDR3: CASTDSRLRNYGYTF

length: 14
size: few
D: NA
V: TRBV7-2
J: TRBJ2-7
DNA: TGTGCCAGCAGCACCATTGGGGGCAGCTACGAGCAGTACTTC
CDR3: CASSTIGGSYEQYF

length: 15
size: NA
D: NA
V: TRBV10-3
J: TRBJ2-7
DNA: TGTGCCATCAGTGAGGGTCGGGGTGTAGCTATCGAGCAGTACTTC
CDR3: CAISEGRGVAIEQYF

length: 12
size: many
D: NA
V: TRBV7-9
J: TRBJ1-2
DNA: TGTGCCAGCAGCTCGGACGGCTATGGCTACACCTTC
CDR3: CASSSDGYGYTF

length: 15
size: NA
D: NA
V: TRBV9
J: TRBJ2-3
DNA: TGTGCCAGCAGCACCACCGGGACTAGCACAGATACGCAGTATTTT
CDR3: CASSTTGTSTDTQYF

length: 14
size: NA
D: NA
V: TRBV18
J: TRBJ2-1
DNA: TGTGCCAGCTCACCAACCCTTGTGGGCAATGAGCAGTTCTTC
CDR3: CASSPTLVGNEQFF

length: 14
size: NA
D: TRBD1
V: TRBV5-1
J: TRBJ2-7
DNA: TGCGCCAGCAGCAAGGGACAGGGAGTGGGCGAGCAGTACTTC
CDR3: CASSKGQGVGEQYF

length: 15
size: few
D: TRBD2
V: TRBV20-1
J: TRBJ2-7
DNA: TGCAGTGCTACCGGACTAGCGGGGAGAAAAGGCGAGCAGTACTTC
CDR3: CSATGLAGRKGEQYF

length: 14
size: many
D: TRBD2
V: TRBV9
J: TRBJ2-1
DNA: TGTGCCAGCAGCGTAGAACCCCATAGCGGGGAGCAGTTCTTC
CDR3: CASSVEPHSGEQFF

length: 14
size: few
D: TRBD1
V: TRBV2
J: TRBJ2-1
DNA: TGTGCCAGCACCGACAGGGGGCCCTACAATGAGCAGTTCTTC
CDR3: CASTDRGPYNEQFF

length: 14
size: NA
D: NA
V: TRBV9
J: TRBJ2-5
DNA: TGTGCCAGCAGCCCACCCGGGGGCGGGGAGACCCAGTACTTC
CDR3: CASSPPGGGETQYF

length: 13
size: many
D: NA
V: TRBV20-1
J: TRBJ2-7
DNA: TGCAGTGCTAGCCTAGTGGAGGATTACGAGCAGTACTTC
CDR3: CSASLVEDYEQYF

length: 14
size: few
D: NA
V: TRBV12-3/TRBV12-4
J: TRBJ1-1
DNA: TGTGCCAGCAGTTTATCAGGGGTTGTAGGTGAAGCTTTCTTT
CDR3: CASSLSGVVGEAFF

length: 15
size: NA
D: NA
V: TRBV4-3
J: TRBJ1-2
DNA: TGCGCCAGCAGCCAAGATCAAAGATTTCCGGGAGGCTACACCTTC
CDR3: CASSQDQRFPGGYTF

length: 12
size: few
D: NA
V: TRBV10-3
J: TRBJ1-1
DNA: TGTGCCATCAGTGAGGGGAGCACTGAAGCTTTCTTT
CDR3: CAISEGSTEAFF

length: 12
size: many
D: NA
V: TRBV12-3/TRBV12-4
J: TRBJ2-7
DNA: TGTGCCAGCAGTAATGGGTTTACCGAGCAGTACTTC
CDR3: CASSNGFTEQYF

length: 13
size: few
D: TRBD1
V: TRBV20-1
J: TRBJ2-7
DNA: TGCAGTGCTAAGGGGACAGGAGGCCTCGAGCAGTACTTC
CDR3: CSAKGTGGLEQYF

length: 13
size: few
D: NA
V: TRBV9
J: TRBJ2-3
DNA: TGTGCCAGCAGCGTAGGGCTTCGGGGTACGCAGTATTTT
CDR3: CASSVGLRGTQYF

length: 13
size: many
D: NA
V: TRBV27
J: TRBJ2-1
DNA: TGTGCCAGCAGTCCCGGGGCTGGGGTTTATCAGTTCTTC
CDR3: CASSPGAGVYQFF

length: 14
size: NA
D: NA
V: TRBV30
J: TRBJ2-3
DNA: TGTGCCTGGGGGCGACTTCGGATTGTCGATACGCAGTATTTT
CDR3: CAWGRLRIVDTQYF

length: 12
size: NA
D: NA
V: TRBV29-1
J: TRBJ1-1
DNA: TGCAGCGTAGGGATACTACAGGGCGAAGCTTTCTTT
CDR3: CSVGILQGEAFF

length: 16
size: few
D: TRBD2
V: TRBV7-6
J: TRBJ2-3
DNA: TGTGCCAGCAGCTTAGAGCTAGCGGGGGCCACAGATACGCAGTATTTT
CDR3: CASSLELAGATDTQYF